The 14 T cell receptor beta chains listed next were all sequenced from one sample in a study of T-cell reconstitution after alpha-beta-depleted transplantation in children. Unique molecular identifiers featured in how the TCRbeta library was prepared. One entry per CDR3 protein, called by TCRdb with MiXCR from the PCR reads. Of around 450,000 distinct CDR3 sequences in the sample, roughly 17% were seen once. The material sequenced was PBMCs, mostly from graft donor cells, taken 360 days after TCRalphabeta/CD19-depleted stem cell transplant. These receptors originate from a boy under two years old who had a stem cell transplant for Wiskott-Aldrich syndrome, so the T cells may come from the graft donor.

V usage is TRBV30 and J usage is TRBJ2-5; D may match TRBD1 or TRBD2 (5 bases each). Per the germline V gene, CDR1 is GTSNPN and CDR2 is SVGIG (reference sequence). The CDR3 is 13 residues long. V shed 1 base and J shed 7 bases, with 13 bases lying between them. The CDR3 DNA reads as TGTGCCTGGAGTGGGCAGGGACCTTGGACCCAGTACTTC. It encodes CAWSGQGPWTQYF.

In this sample, this clonotype turned up a few times. The chain couples TRBV7-9 to TRBJ1-4; no clear D. Germline V gene data show CDR1 as SEHNR and CDR2 as FQNEAQ (reference sequence). The CDR3 has 13 amino acids. V was cut by 2 bases and J by 10 bases, with 11 bases left in between. The DNA of the CDR3 is TGTGCCAGCAGCTTAACCAGTAGTGGAAAACTGTTTTTT. Translation gives CASSLTSSGKLFF.

This chain connects TRBV7-9 to TRBJ2-7; TRBD1 matches 8 bases. The CDR3 extends over 13 amino acids. Trimming at V came to 3 bases and at J to 7 bases, leaving 5 bases not matched to a gene. Germline V lookup: CDR1 SEHNR, CDR2 FQNEAQ (reference sequence). CDR3 DNA: TGTGCCAGCAGCTTTCAGGGGGCGAGGGAGCAGTACTTC. This codes for CASSFQGAREQYF.

This clonotype was seen repeatedly, ten times or more. The chain is built from TRBV4-1 and TRBJ2-3; D not certain. CDR1 is MGHRA, CDR2 YSYEKL, per germline. V was shortened by 0 bases and J by 0 bases, with 4 bases between the two germline ends. This CDR3 has 14 residues. CDR3 sequence: CASSQDPSTDTQYF. CDR3 in DNA: TGCGCCAGCAGCCAAGATCCCAGCACAGATACGCAGTATTTT.

This sequence joins TRBV6-4 and TRBJ2-3, with D perhaps being TRBD1 or TRBD2 (6 bases each). The V end was cut by 5 bases, the J end by 5 bases, with 38 bases between. The CDR3 contains 22 residues. The V gene's germline CDR1 is MRHNA and CDR2 SNTAGT. The CDR3 DNA reads TGTGCCAGCAGTCCCTTGGGGGGCTTCGGACTCAAACTCCCTCGACGTTTAGATACGCAGTATTTT. This sequence encodes CASSPLGGFGLKLPRRLDTQYF.

This clonotype has a handful of counts. The rearrangement uses TRBV2 and TRBJ1-5, with unresolved D. Germline values: CDR1 SNHLY, CDR2 FYNNEI. V was trimmed by 8 bases and J by 2 bases, leaving 16 bases between them. The CDR3 runs 15 residues. CDR3 region: CASASALSGNQPQHF. CDR3 coding DNA: TGTGCCAGCGCGTCTGCACTGAGCGGCAATCAGCCCCAGCATTTT.

This clonotype was counted a few times. The rearrangement uses TRBV12-3 or TRBV12-4 and TRBJ2-1, with 7 bases fitting TRBD1. V was pared by 5 bases and J by 4 bases, with 11 bases of the junction left unmatched. The CDR3 runs to 16 residues. CDR3 protein: CASSPDRDWRYNEQFF. Here the CDR3 DNA reads TGTGCCAGCAGTCCCGACAGGGATTGGAGGTACAATGAGCAGTTCTTC.

In its sample, this clonotype was seen a few times. The chain combines TRBV10-1 with TRBJ1-1; D ambiguous. V shed 0 bases and J shed 9 bases, with 11 bases lying between them. The CDR3 has 13 residues. Germline CDR1 WNHNN, CDR2 SYGVQD (reference sequence). CDR3 coding DNA: TGCGCCAGCAGTGAGTCGGGGATGCCCCAAGCTTTCTTT. This gives the protein CASSESGMPQAFF.

The CDR3 reads CASQQATLTGELFF. CDR3 nucleotide sequence: TGTGCCAGCCAACAGGCCACCCTCACCGGGGAGCTGTTTTTT. The V gene is TRBV12-3 or TRBV12-4, the J gene TRBJ2-2, with D tentatively TRBD1 (5 bases). CDR3 length: 14 residues. Trimming left V 8 bases short and J 4 bases short, with 14 bases between.

V and J are TRBV5-1 and TRBJ2-7; 8 bases line up with TRBD1. This CDR3 spans 16 amino acids. Germline V gives CDR1 SGHRS, CDR2 YFSETQ. J was trimmed by 2 bases and V by 5 bases; bases with no gene match: 12. The CDR3 loop is CASSHLPGQVTYEQYF. The CDR3 DNA reads TGCGCCAGCAGTCACCTTCCGGGACAGGTTACCTACGAGCAGTACTTC. Complete variable domain (other parts from reference TRBV5-1 and TRBJ2-7): KAGVTQTPRYLIKTRGQQVTLSCSPISGHRSVSWYQQTPGQGLQFLFEYFSETQRNKGNFPGRFSGRQFSNSRSEMNVSTLELGDSALYLCASSHLPGQVTYEQYFGPGTRLTVT.

The gene calls are TRBV18 and TRBJ1-1; possible D gene TRBD1, 5 bases. Between the trimmed V and J ends, which lost 3 bases and 1 base, there was a span of 9 bases. This CDR3 has 14 residues. Germline V gives CDR1 KGHSH, CDR2 LQKENI. The CDR3 nucleotides read TGTGCCAGCTCACCCCGGGGGAAGAACACTGAAGCTTTCTTT. Amino acid sequence: CASSPRGKNTEAFF.

Only a few counts were recorded for this clonotype. CDR3 region: CATSRGRFEQFF. The CDR3 DNA is TGTGCCACCAGCAGAGGGAGGTTTGAGCAGTTCTTC. This chain connects TRBV15 to TRBJ2-1, with D tentatively TRBD2 (5 bases). The CDR3 totals 12 residues. Germline values: CDR1 LNHNV, CDR2 YYDKDF (reference sequence). Trimming shortened V by 1 base and J by 9 bases, and 7 bases separated the two germline ends.

This clonotype was seen only a few times. The rearrangement uses TRBV15 and TRBJ2-2; D not certain. The germline V gene has CDR1 LNHNV and CDR2 YYDKDF (reference sequence). The CDR3 loop spans 14 amino acids. The V end was cut by 1 base, the J end by 5 bases, with 8 bases between. CDR3 loop: CATSRGVVTGELFF. CDR3 in DNA: TGTGCCACCAGCAGAGGAGTAGTGACCGGGGAGCTGTTTTTT.

This clonotype was seen more than once but under ten times. This chain joins TRBV5-6 and TRBJ2-7; no clear D gene. Germline CDR1 is SGHDT and CDR2 is YYEEEE. The CDR3 totals 16 residues. With 3 bases removed from V and 5 bases from J, the gap between germline ends came to 21 bases. The CDR3 here is CASSYRLDGWGNEQYF. The CDR3 DNA sequence: TGTGCCAGCAGCTACCGCCTAGACGGATGGGGTAACGAGCAGTACTTC.